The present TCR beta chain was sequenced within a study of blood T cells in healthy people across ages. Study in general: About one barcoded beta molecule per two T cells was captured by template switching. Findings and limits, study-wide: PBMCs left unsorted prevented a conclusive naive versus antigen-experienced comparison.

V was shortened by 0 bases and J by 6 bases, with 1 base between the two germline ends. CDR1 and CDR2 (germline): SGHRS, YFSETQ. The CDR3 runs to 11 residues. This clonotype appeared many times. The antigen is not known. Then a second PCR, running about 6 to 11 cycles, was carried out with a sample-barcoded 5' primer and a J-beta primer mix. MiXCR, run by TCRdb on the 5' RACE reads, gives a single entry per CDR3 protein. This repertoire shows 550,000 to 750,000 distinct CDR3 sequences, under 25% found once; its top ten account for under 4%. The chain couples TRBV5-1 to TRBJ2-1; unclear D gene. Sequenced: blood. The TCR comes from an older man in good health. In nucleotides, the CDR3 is TGCGCCAGCAGCTTGGCCAATGAGCAGTTCTTC. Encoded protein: CASSLANEQFF. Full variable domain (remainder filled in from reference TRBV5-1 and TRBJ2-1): KAGVTQTPRYLIKTRGQQVTLSCSPISGHRSVSWYQQTPGQGLQFLFEYFSETQRNKGNFPGRFSGRQFSNSRSEMNVSTLELGDSALYLCASSLANEQFFGPGTRLTVL.